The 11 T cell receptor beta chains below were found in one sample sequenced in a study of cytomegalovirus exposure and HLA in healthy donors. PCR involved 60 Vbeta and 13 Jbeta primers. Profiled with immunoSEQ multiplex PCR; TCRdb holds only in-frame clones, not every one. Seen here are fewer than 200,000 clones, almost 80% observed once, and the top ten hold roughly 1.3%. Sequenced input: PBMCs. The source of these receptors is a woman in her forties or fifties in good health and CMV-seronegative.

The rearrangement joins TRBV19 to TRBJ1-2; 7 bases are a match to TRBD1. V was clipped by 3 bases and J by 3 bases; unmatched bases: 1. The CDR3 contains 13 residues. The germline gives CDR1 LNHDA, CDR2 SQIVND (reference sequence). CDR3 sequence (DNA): TGTGCCAGTAGTATTACAGGGGACTATGGCTACACCTTC. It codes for CASSITGDYGYTF. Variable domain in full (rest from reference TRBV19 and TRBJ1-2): DGGITQSPKYLFRKEGQNVTLSCEQNLNHDAMYWYRQDPGQGLRLIYYSQIVNDFQKGDIAEGYSVSREKKESFPLTVTSAQKNPTAFYLCASSITGDYGYTFGSGTRLTVV.

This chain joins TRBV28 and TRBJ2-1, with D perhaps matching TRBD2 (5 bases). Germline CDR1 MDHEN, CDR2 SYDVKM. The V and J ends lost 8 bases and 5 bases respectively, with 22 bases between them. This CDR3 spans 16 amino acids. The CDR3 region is CASWGAAGNLNNEQFF. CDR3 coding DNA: TGTGCCAGCTGGGGAGCGGCGGGCAACCTTAACAATGAGCAGTTCTTC.

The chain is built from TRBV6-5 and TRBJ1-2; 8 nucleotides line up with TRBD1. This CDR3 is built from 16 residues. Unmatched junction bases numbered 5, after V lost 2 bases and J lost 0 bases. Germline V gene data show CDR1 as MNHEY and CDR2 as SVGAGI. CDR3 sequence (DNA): TGTGCCAGCAGTTACCCCCGACAGGGGACTAACTATGGCTACACCTTC. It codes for CASSYPRQGTNYGYTF.

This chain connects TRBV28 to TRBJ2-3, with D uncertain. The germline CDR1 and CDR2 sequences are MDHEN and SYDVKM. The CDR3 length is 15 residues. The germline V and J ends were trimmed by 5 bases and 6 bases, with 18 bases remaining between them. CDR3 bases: TGTGCCAGCAGTCCCCTCCTTTCGGTCTCGGATACGCAGTATTTT. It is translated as CASSPLLSVSDTQYF.

The CDR3 loop reads CASSSQGGSVNEQFF. CDR3 DNA: TGTGCCAGCAGCTCTCAAGGGGGTAGCGTCAATGAGCAGTTCTTC. The chain couples TRBV9 to TRBJ2-1, with a tentative D call TRBD1 (6 bases). Trimming shortened V by 4 bases and J by 6 bases, and 17 bases separated the two germline ends. The germline V gene encodes CDR1 SGDLS and CDR2 YYNGEE. The CDR3 is 15 residues long.

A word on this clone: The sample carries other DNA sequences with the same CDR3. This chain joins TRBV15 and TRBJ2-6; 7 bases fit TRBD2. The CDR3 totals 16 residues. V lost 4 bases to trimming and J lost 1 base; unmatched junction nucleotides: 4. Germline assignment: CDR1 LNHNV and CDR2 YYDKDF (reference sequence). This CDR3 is CATSKGRVSGANVLTF. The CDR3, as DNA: TGTGCCACCAGCAAGGGGAGGGTATCTGGGGCCAACGTCCTGACTTTC.

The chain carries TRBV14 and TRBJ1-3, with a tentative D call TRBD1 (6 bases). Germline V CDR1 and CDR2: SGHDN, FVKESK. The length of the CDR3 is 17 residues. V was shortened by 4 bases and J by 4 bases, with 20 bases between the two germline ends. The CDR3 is CASSPWTGGRLGNTIYF. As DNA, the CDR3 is TGTGCCAGCAGCCCCTGGACCGGGGGGCGATTAGGAAACACCATATATTTT. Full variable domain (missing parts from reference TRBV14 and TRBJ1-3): EAGVTQFPSHSVIEKGQTVTLRCDPISGHDNLYWYRRVMGKEIKFLLHFVKESKQDESGMPNNRFLAERTGGTYSTLKVQPAELEDSGVYFCASSPWTGGRLGNTIYFGEGSWLTVV.

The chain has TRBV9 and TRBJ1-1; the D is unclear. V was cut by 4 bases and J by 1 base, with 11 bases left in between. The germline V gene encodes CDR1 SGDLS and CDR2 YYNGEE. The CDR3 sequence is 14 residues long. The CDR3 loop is CASSPQIQNTEAFF. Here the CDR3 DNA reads TGTGCCAGCAGCCCTCAGATACAGAACACTGAAGCTTTCTTT.

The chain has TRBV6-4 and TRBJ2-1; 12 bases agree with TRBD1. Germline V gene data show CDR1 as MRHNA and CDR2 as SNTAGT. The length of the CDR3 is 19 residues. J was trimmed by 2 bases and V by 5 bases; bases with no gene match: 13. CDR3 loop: CASSPGGTGGASPYNEQFF. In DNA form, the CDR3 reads TGTGCCAGCAGTCCCGGTGGGACAGGGGGCGCTTCGCCCTACAATGAGCAGTTCTTC.

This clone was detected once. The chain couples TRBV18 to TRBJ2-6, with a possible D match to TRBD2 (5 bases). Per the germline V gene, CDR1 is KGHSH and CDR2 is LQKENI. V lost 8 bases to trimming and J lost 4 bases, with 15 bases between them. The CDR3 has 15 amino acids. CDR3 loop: CASKTPGSGANVLTF. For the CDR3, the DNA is TGTGCCAGCAAAACCCCGGGGTCCGGGGCCAACGTCCTGACTTTC.

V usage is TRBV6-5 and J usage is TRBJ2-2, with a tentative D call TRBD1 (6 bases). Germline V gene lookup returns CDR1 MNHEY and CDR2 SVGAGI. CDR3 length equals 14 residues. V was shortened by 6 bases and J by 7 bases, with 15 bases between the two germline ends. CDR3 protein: CASRPPGQYGELFF. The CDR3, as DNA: TGTGCCAGCAGACCTCCCGGACAGTACGGGGAGCTGTTTTTT.